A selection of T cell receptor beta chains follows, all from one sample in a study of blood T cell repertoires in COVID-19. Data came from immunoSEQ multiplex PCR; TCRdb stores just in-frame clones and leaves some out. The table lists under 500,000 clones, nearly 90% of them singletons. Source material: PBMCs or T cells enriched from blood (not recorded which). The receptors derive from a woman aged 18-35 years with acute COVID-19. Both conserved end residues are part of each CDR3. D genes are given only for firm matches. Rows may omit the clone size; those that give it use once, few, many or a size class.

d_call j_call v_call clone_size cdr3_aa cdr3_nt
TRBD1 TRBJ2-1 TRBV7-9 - CASSLGTGGDEQFF TGTGCCAGCAGCTTAGGGACAGGGGGCGATGAGCAGTTCTTC
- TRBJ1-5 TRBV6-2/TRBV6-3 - CASSYGFRQPQHF TGTGCCAGCAGTTACGGATTCAGGCAGCCCCAGCATTTT
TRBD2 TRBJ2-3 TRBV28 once CASSFRLAVSNTDTQYF TGTGCCAGCAGTTTTAGACTAGCCGTGAGTAACACAGATACGCAGTATTTT
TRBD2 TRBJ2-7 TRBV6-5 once CASTVGLAAYEQYF TGTGCCAGCACCGTGGGACTAGCGGCCTACGAGCAGTACTTC
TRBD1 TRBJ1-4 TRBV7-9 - CASRGDRDNEKLFF TGTGCCAGCAGGGGTGACAGGGACAATGAAAAACTGTTTTTT
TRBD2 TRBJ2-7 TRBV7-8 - CASSRTSGYEQYF TGTGCCAGCAGCCGGACTAGCGGTTACGAGCAGTACTTC
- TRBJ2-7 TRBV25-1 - CATQQNYEQYF TGTGCCACCCAACAAAATTACGAGCAGTACTTC
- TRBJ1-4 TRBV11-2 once CASSLGVGAYEKLFF TGTGCCAGCAGCTTAGGGGTGGGGGCCTATGAAAAACTGTTTTTT
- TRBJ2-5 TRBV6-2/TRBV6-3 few CASSYRGALQETQYF TGTGCCAGCAGTTACCGTGGGGCCCTGCAAGAGACCCAGTACTTC
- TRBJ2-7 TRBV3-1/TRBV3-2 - CASSQGARIPYEQYF TGTGCCAGCAGCCAAGGGGCGAGAATCCCCTACGAGCAGTACTTC
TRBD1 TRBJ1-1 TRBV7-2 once CASSLAPLPGQGSRMNTEAFF TGTGCCAGCAGCTTAGCCCCCTTACCGGGACAGGGGAGTAGGATGAACACTGAAGCTTTCTTT
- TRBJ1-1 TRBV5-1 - CASSSTAGGENTEAFF TGCGCCAGCAGCTCCACAGCTGGCGGGGAGAACACTGAAGCTTTCTTT
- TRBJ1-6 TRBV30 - CAWRQPGNSPLHF TGTGCCTGGAGACAGCCTGGTAATTCACCCCTCCACTTT
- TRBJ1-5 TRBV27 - CASSFFGQPQHF TGTGCCAGCAGTTTTTTTGGCCAGCCCCAGCATTTT
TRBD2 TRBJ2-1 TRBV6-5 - CASIQAGGQRSEQFF TGTGCCAGCATCCAAGCGGGAGGGCAAAGGTCTGAGCAGTTCTTC
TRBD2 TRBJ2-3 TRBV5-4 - CASSPRTSGDIFTQYF TGTGCCAGCAGCCCGAGGACTAGCGGGGACATTTTTACGCAGTATTTT
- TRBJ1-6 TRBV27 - CASSLQGGGPLHF TGTGCCAGCAGTTTACAAGGGGGGGGACCCCTCCACTTT
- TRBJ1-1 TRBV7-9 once CASSLGAGEAFF TGTGCCAGCAGCTTAGGCGCGGGTGAAGCTTTCTTT
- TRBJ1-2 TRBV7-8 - CASSLEWAAYGYTF TGTGCCAGCAGCTTAGAATGGGCTGCCTATGGCTACACCTTC
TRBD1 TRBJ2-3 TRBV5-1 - CASSWTGVRADTQYF TGCGCCAGCAGCTGGACAGGGGTAAGAGCGGATACGCAGTATTTT
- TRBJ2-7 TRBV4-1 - CASSQAVGLEQYF TGCGCCAGCAGCCAAGCGGTGGGCCTGGAGCAGTACTTC
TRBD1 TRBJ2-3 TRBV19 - CASSILKGAGTDTQYF TGTGCCAGTAGTATACTAAAGGGGGCTGGCACAGATACGCAGTATTTT
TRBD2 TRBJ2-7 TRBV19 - CASSTRRAGGEQYF TGTGCCAGTAGTACCCGCAGGGCGGGGGGCGAGCAGTACTTC
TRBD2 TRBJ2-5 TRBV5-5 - CASSLDPLAGGWEETQYF TGTGCCAGCAGCTTGGATCCGCTAGCGGGAGGCTGGGAGGAGACCCAGTACTTC
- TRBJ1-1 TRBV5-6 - CASSLYGRPSGTEAFF TGTGCCAGCAGCCTCTACGGGAGGCCAAGCGGGACTGAAGCTTTCTTT
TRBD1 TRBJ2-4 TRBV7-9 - CASSGDGTGGNIQYF TGTGCCAGCAGCGGAGACGGGACAGGGGGTAACATTCAGTACTTC
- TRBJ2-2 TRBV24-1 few CATSVADGAGGELFF TGTGCCACCAGTGTCGCAGATGGGGCTGGCGGGGAGCTGTTTTTT